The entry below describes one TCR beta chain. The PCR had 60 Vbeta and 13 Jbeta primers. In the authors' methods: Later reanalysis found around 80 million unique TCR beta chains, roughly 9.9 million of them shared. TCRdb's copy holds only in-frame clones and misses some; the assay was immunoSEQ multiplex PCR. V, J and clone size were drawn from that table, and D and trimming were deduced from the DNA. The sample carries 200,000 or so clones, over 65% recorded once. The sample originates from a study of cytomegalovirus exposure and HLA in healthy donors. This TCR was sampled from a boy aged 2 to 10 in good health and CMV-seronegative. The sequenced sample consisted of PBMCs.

The chain's CDR3 is CATSGADYGYTF. The DNA of the CDR3 is TGTGCCACCAGCGGAGCGGACTATGGCTACACCTTC. The gene calls are TRBV15 and TRBJ1-2; D is uncertain. CDR1 and CDR2 from the germline V gene are LNHNV and YYDKDF (reference sequence). V was shortened by 5 bases and J by 3 bases, with 7 bases between the two germline ends. This CDR3 is 12 amino acids long.